Below are 31 T cell receptor beta chains sequenced from a single sample in a study of neoadjuvant nivolumab and ipilimumab in lung cancer. The repertoire was sequenced with immunoSEQ multiplex PCR; TCRdb's copy has only in-frame clones and lacks some. This sample yields 8,500 to 10,000 clones, of which approximately 77% are seen a single time; 7.5% belongs to the top ten. The sample was tumor tissue, taken after neoadjuvant nivolumab, alone or with ipilimumab, at or shortly before surgery. Receptor source: an adult with non-small cell lung cancer. Some clones in this sample may be carry-over from other donors' samples.

As to this clone: Different DNA sequences within this sample yield the same CDR3. The CDR3 spells CASSGATNEKLFF. In DNA, the CDR3 is TGCGCCAGTTCGGGGGCAACTAATGAAAAACTGTTTTTT. The chain has TRBV5-1 and TRBJ1-4; TRBD1 might be the D (5 bases). Germline loops: CDR1 SGHRS, CDR2 YFSETQ. The V and J ends lost 8 bases and 0 bases respectively, with 8 bases between them. This CDR3 has 13 residues.

In DNA form, the CDR3 reads TGCGCCAGCAGCCAAGATACTAGCAGATCCTACGAGCAGTACTTC. This sequence encodes CASSQDTSRSYEQYF. The gene calls are TRBV4-3 and TRBJ2-7; TRBD2 might be the D (6 bases). This CDR3 is built from 15 residues. Trimming pared 0 bases from V and 1 base from J, leaving 10 bases between. The germline gives CDR1 LGHNA, CDR2 YSLEER.

CDR3 DNA sequence: TGTGCCAGCAGTGCAGGGAACACTGAAGCTTTCTTT. Protein sequence: CASSAGNTEAFF. The rearrangement joins TRBV5-5 to TRBJ1-1; D gene uncertain. Germline CDR1 SGHKS, CDR2 YYEKEE (reference sequence). CDR3 length: 12 residues. The V and J ends lost 5 bases and 1 base respectively, with 6 bases between them.

The chain employs TRBV15 and TRBJ2-1; the D gene could be TRBD1 or TRBD2 (5 bases each). CDR1 LNHNV and CDR2 YYDKDF come from the germline V gene (reference sequence). This CDR3 has 15 amino acids. The ends were cut back, 3 bases at V and 9 bases at J, with 18 bases in the middle. The CDR3 coding sequence is TGTGCCACCAGCAGCTCTAGATCCGTGGGGACTGAGCAGTTCTTC. Translating it yields CATSSSRSVGTEQFF.

The chain is built from TRBV20-1 and TRBJ2-7; 8 bases are shared with TRBD1. V trimming: 3 bases; J trimming: 11 bases; junction bases outside the gene matches: 6. The CDR3 is made up of 11 amino acids. Germline V gene sequence: CDR1 DFQATT, CDR2 SNEGSKA (reference sequence). The CDR3 nucleotides are TGCAGTGCTAGCAATGTGGACAGGGAGTACTTC. Translation gives CSASNVDREYF.

The chain recombines TRBV4-3 with TRBJ2-2, with D possibly being TRBD2 (7 bases). Trimming shortened V by 0 bases and J by 7 bases, and 15 bases separated the two germline ends. CDR3 length: 16 residues. CDR1 is LGHNA, CDR2 YSLEER, per germline. The CDR3: CASSQDWGGASGELFF. In DNA, the CDR3 is TGCGCCAGCAGCCAAGATTGGGGGGGCGCGAGCGGGGAGCTGTTTTTT.

The rearrangement joins TRBV29-1 to TRBJ1-1; TRBD1 might be the D (6 bases). Trimming left V 6 bases short and J 5 bases short, with 10 bases between. Germline CDR1 reads SQVTM; CDR2 reads ANQGSEA. This CDR3 contains 11 residues. CDR3 region: CSVNRGTEAFF. The CDR3 DNA reads as TGCAGCGTAAATAGGGGGACTGAAGCTTTCTTT.

The V and J genes are TRBV6-5 and TRBJ1-2, with D unclear. Germline CDR1 MNHEY, CDR2 SVGAGI. There are 13 residues in the CDR3. Trimming took 6 bases from V and 2 from J, leaving 10 bases between them. CDR3 coding DNA: TGTGCCAGCAGCCCCCCTGGGAACTATGGCTACACCTTC. It translates to CASSPPGNYGYTF.

The gene calls are TRBV7-4 and TRBJ1-4; possible D gene TRBD1, 6 bases. The V end was cut by 10 bases, the J end by 1 base, with 22 bases between. CDR3 length: 17 amino acids. Germline V gene lookup returns CDR1 SGHVT and CDR2 SQSDAQ. The CDR3 reads CANRLGRGKGTNEKLFF. The CDR3 DNA follows: TGTGCCAACAGACTCGGGAGGGGGAAGGGAACTAATGAAAAACTGTTTTTT. Using reference TRBV7-4 and TRBJ1-4 for the parts outside the CDR3, the full variable domain is GAGVSQSPRYKVAKRGRDVALRCDSISGHVTLYWYRQTLGQGSEVLTYSQSDAQRDKSGRPSGRFSAERPERSVSTLKIQRTEQGDSAVYLCANRLGRGKGTNEKLFFGSGTQLSVL.

As regards this clone: Mismatch with germline at one junction end may stem from a read error. The chain couples TRBV10-3 to TRBJ2-7, with 7 bases that match TRBD2. The germline CDR1 and CDR2 sequences are ENHRY and SYGVKD. The CDR3 is made up of 13 amino acids. CDR3 nucleotides: TGTGCCACCAGTGGGGGGGAAACCTACGAGCAGTACTTC. Protein product: CATSGGETYEQYF.

A single count supports this clone. The rearrangement uses TRBV5-1 and TRBJ1-1; 9 bases line up with TRBD1. The V segment lost 9 bases and the J segment 3 bases; nucleotides outside the gene matches: 9. Germline CDR1 and CDR2: SGHRS and YFSETQ. The CDR3 contains 14 residues. This CDR3 reads CATTGQGWDTEAFF. CDR3 coding DNA: TGCGCCACCACGGGACAGGGCTGGGACACTGAAGCTTTCTTT.

The chain joins TRBV5-1 to TRBJ2-3, with TRBD2 matching 12 bases. CDR1 and CDR2 (germline): SGHRS, YFSETQ. V shed 3 bases and J 5 bases; nucleotides not matched to a gene: 4. The CDR3 has 15 amino acids. Here the CDR3 reads CASSSTGLAGDTQYF. The CDR3 nucleotides are TGCGCCAGCAGCTCCACGGGACTAGCGGGAGATACGCAGTATTTT.

The genes are TRBV18 and TRBJ1-6; D not resolved. CDR1 is KGHSH and CDR2 is LQKENI in the germline V gene. This CDR3 is 15 amino acids long. With 5 bases removed from V and 7 bases from J, the gap between germline ends came to 15 bases. CDR3 coding DNA: TGTGCCAGCTCATCTTTAGGGAATACGAATTCACCCCTCCACTTT. It translates to CASSSLGNTNSPLHF.

This clone occurred once. This chain uses TRBV7-2 with TRBJ2-7; 9 bases map to TRBD1. V shed 7 bases and J 2 bases; nucleotides not matched to a gene: 6. This CDR3 spans 14 amino acids. CDR1 is SGHTA and CDR2 is FQGNSA in the germline V gene. CDR3: CASNPTGGPYEQYF. The CDR3 DNA is TGTGCCAGCAACCCGACAGGGGGGCCCTACGAGCAGTACTTC.

The rearrangement links TRBV7-9 to TRBJ1-2; the match to TRBD1 covers 8 bases. CDR1 is SEHNR, CDR2 FQNEAQ, per germline (reference sequence). CDR3 length: 15 amino acids. V lost 4 bases, J lost 4 bases, and 8 bases stayed unmatched. The CDR3: CASSYSGTGSYGYTF. In DNA, the CDR3 is TGTGCCAGCAGCTATTCCGGGACAGGATCCTATGGCTACACCTTC.

The gene calls are TRBV5-5 and TRBJ1-5; no clear D. This CDR3 comprises 16 residues. V was trimmed by 8 bases and J by 1 base, leaving 19 bases between them. The germline V gene has CDR1 SGHKS and CDR2 YYEKEE (reference sequence). Here the CDR3 DNA reads TGTGCCAGTAGCGGTCAGCCCCTAACGAGCAATCAGCCCCAGCATTTT. Its protein is CASSGQPLTSNQPQHF.

The V gene is TRBV29-1, the J gene TRBJ2-2; 9 nucleotides align to TRBD1. The V and J ends lost 0 bases and 5 bases, in that order; junction bases with no gene match: 7. The CDR3 is 16 residues long. Germline loops: CDR1 SQVTM, CDR2 ANQGSEA. In DNA, the CDR3 is TGCAGCGTTGAAGATGTGGGACAGGGTTGGACCGGGGAGCTGTTTTTT. It translates to CSVEDVGQGWTGELFF.

This clone has only one observation. The V and J genes are TRBV5-1 and TRBJ1-2; D possibly corresponds to TRBD1 (6 bases). V was shortened by 0 bases and J by 6 bases, with 12 bases between the two germline ends. Germline CDR1 reads SGHRS; CDR2 reads YFSETQ. The CDR3 length is 14 residues. CDR3 DNA sequence: TGCGCCAGCAGCTTGGTGGCCAGGGGCGATGGCTACACCTTC. Amino acid sequence: CASSLVARGDGYTF.

This chain connects TRBV18 to TRBJ2-7; unclear D gene. Germline V CDR1 and CDR2: KGHSH, LQKENI. The CDR3 consists of 13 residues. Trimming left V 4 bases short and J 3 bases short, with 10 bases between. This chain's CDR3 is CASSLSGVYEQYF. The CDR3 region has the DNA TGTGCCAGCTCACTTAGTGGGGTCTACGAGCAGTACTTC.

The V call is TRBV5-1, the J call TRBJ1-2; unclear D gene. Germline assignment: CDR1 SGHRS and CDR2 YFSETQ. Trimming shortened V by 5 bases and J by 2 bases, and 10 bases separated the two germline ends. CDR3 length: 13 amino acids. CDR3 region: CASRVDANYGYTF. CDR3 nucleotides: TGCGCCAGCAGGGTGGACGCAAACTATGGCTACACCTTC.

The chain links TRBV19 to TRBJ1-1; weak D call: TRBD1 (5 bases). Trimming took 1 base from V and 1 from J, leaving 10 bases between them. Germline V lookup: CDR1 LNHDA, CDR2 SQIVND (reference sequence). The CDR3 contains 15 residues. The CDR3 DNA sequence: TGTGCCAGTAGTATAGCAGGGTGGGGGAACACTGAAGCTTTCTTT. Protein product: CASSIAGWGNTEAFF.

V and J are TRBV10-3 and TRBJ2-7, with 11 positions matching TRBD1. CDR3 length: 16 amino acids. Germline assignment: CDR1 ENHRY and CDR2 SYGVKD. V was pared by 1 base and J by 3 bases, with 5 bases of the junction left unmatched. CDR3 DNA sequence: TGTGCCATCAGTGAGTTGCCCGGGACAGGGGGCTACGAGCAGTACTTC. Its protein is CAISELPGTGGYEQYF.

V and J are TRBV4-1 and TRBJ2-1, with a tentative D call TRBD2 (6 bases). The CDR3 is 16 amino acids. CDR1 is MGHRA and CDR2 is YSYEKL in the germline V gene. The V gene lost 6 bases and the J gene lost 4 bases, with 19 bases spanning the gap. CDR3 DNA sequence: TGCGCCAGCAGACGTAGCAGCGGTGCGGGATACAATGAGCAGTTCTTC. This codes for CASRRSSGAGYNEQFF.

The CDR3 protein is CASSPKPGGSEAFF. CDR3 in DNA: TGTGCCAGCTCACCGAAGCCAGGGGGCAGTGAAGCTTTCTTT. The rearrangement uses TRBV18 and TRBJ1-1, with 8 positions matching TRBD1. V lost 3 bases, J lost 7 bases, and 7 bases stayed unmatched. Germline V gene sequence: CDR1 KGHSH, CDR2 LQKENI. The CDR3 length is 14 residues.

This clone was found a few times. The chain carries TRBV6-6 and TRBJ2-5; 9 bases map to TRBD1. The trim removed 4 bases at V and 5 bases at J, leaving 11 bases unmatched. Per germline, CDR1 MNHNY and CDR2 SVGAGI (reference sequence). The CDR3 runs 16 residues. CDR3 residues: CASSSQGQGDAETQYF. The CDR3 coding sequence is TGTGCCAGCAGTTCCCAGGGACAGGGAGACGCTGAGACCCAGTACTTC.

The CDR3, as DNA: TGTGCCAGCAGCCACAGGGACTATGGCTACACCTTC. It yields the protein CASSHRDYGYTF. The J gene is TRBJ1-2, the V gene TRBV11-2, with D perhaps matching TRBD1 (6 bases). The CDR3 is 12 amino acids. Deletions cut 5 bases from V and 3 bases from J, with 7 bases between. Germline CDR1 SGHAT, CDR2 FQNNGV.

V and J are TRBV5-6 and TRBJ1-1; D not certain. CDR1 is SGHDT and CDR2 is YYEEEE in the germline V gene. The germline V and J ends were trimmed by 1 base and 1 base, with 14 bases remaining between them. CDR3 size: 16 residues. The CDR3 bases are TGTGCCAGCAGCTTGACATGGCGATGGGGGAACACTGAAGCTTTCTTT. Protein sequence: CASSLTWRWGNTEAFF.

The chain uses TRBV7-3 and TRBJ2-1, with 10 bases aligning to TRBD2. Germline lookup yields CDR1 SGHTA and CDR2 FQGTGA. V trimming: 3 bases; J trimming: 7 bases; junction bases outside the gene matches: 0. The CDR3 covers 13 residues. CDR3 residues: CASSLGLANEQFF. The CDR3 DNA follows: TGTGCCAGCAGCTTGGGACTAGCGAATGAGCAGTTCTTC. Filled out from reference TRBV7-3 and TRBJ2-1, the complete variable domain reads GAGVSQTPSNKVTEKGKYVELRCDPISGHTALYWYRQSLGQGPEFLIYFQGTGAADDSGLPNDRFFAVRPEGSVSTLKIQRTERGDSAVYLCASSLGLANEQFFGPGTRLTVL.

The chain couples TRBV25-1 to TRBJ1-6; TRBD1 matches 8 bases. CDR1 is MGHDK and CDR2 is SYGVNS in the germline V gene. V gave up 6 bases and J gave up 2 bases; unmatched junction bases: 9. The CDR3 runs to 17 residues. As DNA, the CDR3 is TGTGCCAGCAGAGAGTACAGGGGGAGCGCCTATAATTCACCCCTCCACTTT. Translation: CASREYRGSAYNSPLHF.

This rearrangement joins TRBV7-8 to TRBJ1-1, with a possible D match to TRBD1 (6 bases). CDR1 and CDR2 from the germline V gene are SGHVS and FQNEAQ. V lost 5 bases, J lost 1 base, and 11 bases lay in between. This CDR3 contains 14 residues. CDR3 amino acids: CASSPGGRNTEAFF. The CDR3 region has the DNA TGTGCCAGCAGCCCGGGGGGCCGGAACACTGAAGCTTTCTTT.

The chain has TRBV4-3 and TRBJ1-5, with a possible D match to TRBD1 (6 bases). Germline lookup yields CDR1 LGHNA and CDR2 YSLEER. Between the trimmed V and J ends, which lost 4 bases and 6 bases, there was a span of 19 bases. The CDR3 has 16 amino acids. The CDR3 coding sequence is TGCGCCAGCAGCCGTAAGGGGGACCGGGCATTTCAGCCCCAGCATTTT. Translating it yields CASSRKGDRAFQPQHF.